This T cell receptor beta chain appears in the sequencing data of a study of tumor-infiltrating lymphocytes in primary liver carcinoma. Germline CDR1 SGHAT, CDR2 FQNNGV. The CDR3 length is 15 residues. A constant-region primer served to make TCR beta cDNA from roughly 540 ng total RNA. ARM-PCR, slightly modified, supplied the TCR beta libraries through three nested multiplex PCR rounds. Researchers ran the first two PCR rounds for roughly 10 cycles each with TRBV1-TRBV30 forward primers and a C-beta reverse primer. TCRdb recomputed calls from the multiplex PCR reads with MiXCR, one row per CDR3 protein. Of 20,000 to 25,000 distinct CDR3 sequences in the sample, 80% were seen once. The tissue used was unsorted bulk material of about 19-34 mg. RNA and DNA were co-extracted from it with the AllPrep DNA/RNA mini kit. With respect to this clonotype: The CDR3 does not end in the conserved phenylalanine or tryptophan, so this is likely a read error.

This TCR derives from a woman aged 25 to 39 with primary liver carcinoma and hepatitis B virus infection. The chain uses TRBV11-2 and TRBJ1-2; 7 bases align to TRBD1. Sequencing input: liver tumor tissue from sampling region 2. The sample's subset: tumor region T2, inferior pole. The CDR3 reads CANSLDGMAGGGYTY. The DNA of the CDR3 is TGTGCCAACAGCTTAGATGGGATGGCAGGGGGAGGCTACACCTAC.